This section outlines one T cell receptor (beta chain) sequence together with its context. The sample comes from a study of blood T cell repertoires in COVID-19. The CDR3 totals 13 residues. V was trimmed by 1 base and J by 2 bases, leaving 6 bases between them. The germline CDR1 and CDR2 sequences are SGHDT and YYEEEE. Sequenced by immunoSEQ multiplex PCR; TCRdb stores in-frame clones only, minus some. This sample has some 360,000 clones, with 70% to 90% found just once. This receptor was obtained from a woman aged 55-69 years with COVID-19, enrolled during active disease. The sample comprised peripheral blood. The chain couples TRBV5-6 to TRBJ2-5; D gene unclear. The CDR3 DNA reads TGTGCCAGCAGCTTGTACTCGCAAGAGACCCAGTACTTC. Translation: CASSLYSQETQYF.